Presented here are 17 T cell receptor beta chains from one specimen sequenced in a study of cytomegalovirus exposure and HLA in healthy donors. Primers: 60 Vbeta forward and 13 Jbeta reverse. Data came from immunoSEQ multiplex PCR; TCRdb stores just in-frame clones and leaves some out. The table lists roughly 180,000 clones, roughly 75% of them singletons. The sequencing sample was made of PBMCs. Receptors originate from a woman aged 40-49 years in good health and CMV-seropositive.

The chain is built from TRBV28 and TRBJ2-7; TRBD2 matches 12 bases. CDR1 and CDR2 from the germline V gene are MDHEN and SYDVKM. There are 16 residues in the CDR3. Trimming took 6 bases from V and 4 from J; bases not matched to a gene: 10. CDR3 sequence reads: CASRRTSGALKYEQYF. The DNA of the CDR3 is TGTGCCAGCAGGAGGACTAGCGGGGCCCTAAAATACGAGCAGTACTTC.

This clone was counted a few times. J is TRBJ2-1 and V is TRBV28; no clear D gene. V lost 2 bases and J 7 bases, leaving 3 bases between the germline ends. This CDR3 contains 11 residues. The germline V gene encodes CDR1 MDHEN and CDR2 SYDVKM. This CDR3 reads CASSLRNEQFF. The CDR3 region has the DNA TGTGCCAGCAGTTTACGGAATGAGCAGTTCTTC.

This clone was picked up a small number of times. The chain has TRBV19 and TRBJ1-1; D is ambiguous. Trimming removed 3 bases from V and 1 base from J, with 9 bases in between. Germline CDR1 and CDR2: LNHDA and SQIVND (reference sequence). CDR3 size: 14 residues. The CDR3, as DNA: TGTGCCAGTAGTATGAGGGAAGGGAACACTGAAGCTTTCTTT. This sequence encodes CASSMREGNTEAFF.

This rearrangement joins TRBV7-9 to TRBJ1-1; no clear D gene. The CDR3 extends over 14 amino acids. V was cut by 4 bases and J by 5 bases, with 14 bases left in between. The germline V gene has CDR1 SEHNR and CDR2 FQNEAQ (reference sequence). DNA of the CDR3: TGTGCCAGCAGCTACGGGGAGTTGGGTACTGAAGCTTTCTTT. It translates to CASSYGELGTEAFF.

The chain has TRBV7-2 and TRBJ2-1; 8 positions agree with TRBD1. Germline V gene data show CDR1 as SGHTA and CDR2 as FQGNSA. Unmatched junction bases numbered 8, after V lost 5 bases and J lost 2 bases. This CDR3 has 16 amino acids. The CDR3 nucleotides read TGTGCCAGCAGCACACACGGACAGGGTACCTACAATGAGCAGTTCTTC. Protein: CASSTHGQGTYNEQFF.

The chain employs TRBV6-5 and TRBJ2-5; 9 bases match TRBD1. The assigned J gene may be wrong: the sequence end matches TRBJ2-7 better. The V gene's germline CDR1 is MNHEY and CDR2 SVGAGI. The CDR3 length is 15 residues. In nucleotides, the CDR3 is TGTGCCAGCAGTTTGGGACAGGGAGGGATGTACGAGCAGTACTTC. This sequence encodes CASSLGQGGMYEQYF.

This clone has only a few counts. The chain is built from TRBV6-1 and TRBJ1-4; no clear D gene. There are 13 residues in the CDR3. V was shortened by 2 bases and J by 5 bases, with 6 bases between the two germline ends. Germline assignment: CDR1 MNHNS and CDR2 SASEGT. CDR3 sequence reads: CASSEIRNEKLFF. CDR3 bases: TGTGCCAGCAGTGAAATACGGAATGAAAAACTGTTTTTT.

The chain is built from TRBV9 and TRBJ1-2; possibly TRBD1 for D (6 bases). This CDR3 contains 13 residues. The germline V gene has CDR1 SGDLS and CDR2 YYNGEE. Trimming took 5 bases from V and 8 from J, leaving 16 bases between them. The CDR3 sequence: CASSKQGSRGYTF. CDR3 coding DNA: TGTGCCAGCAGTAAACAGGGTAGCAGAGGCTACACCTTC. Drawing the rest from reference TRBV9 and TRBJ1-2, the complete variable domain is DSGVTQTPKHLITATGQRVTLRCSPRSGDLSVYWYQQSLDQGLQFLIQYYNGEERAKGNILERFSAQQFPDLHSELNLSSLELGDSALYFCASSKQGSRGYTFGSGTRLTVV.

The V call is TRBV7-2, the J call TRBJ2-1; 7 nucleotides align to TRBD2. The V and J ends lost 0 bases and 1 base, in that order; junction bases with no gene match: 3. The CDR3 has 16 amino acids. Germline V gene lookup returns CDR1 SGHTA and CDR2 FQGNSA. The CDR3 reads CASSLAGGVSYNEQFF. CDR3 nucleotide sequence: TGTGCCAGCAGCTTAGCGGGAGGGGTTTCCTACAATGAGCAGTTCTTC.

This rearrangement joins TRBV2 to TRBJ2-4; D is unresolved. V lost 8 bases and J 2 bases, leaving 10 bases between the germline ends. The CDR3 spans 13 residues. Germline-derived CDR1 and CDR2 are SNHLY and FYNNEI. CDR3 sequence (DNA): TGTGCCAGCTCCGTAGTATCCAAAAACATTCAGTACTTC. This sequence encodes CASSVVSKNIQYF. Supplemented by reference TRBV2 and TRBJ2-4, the full variable domain reads EPEVTQTPSHQVTQMGQEVILRCVPISNHLYFYWYRQILGQKVEFLVSFYNNEISEKSEIFDDQFSVERPDGSNFTLKIRSTKLEDSAMYFCASSVVSKNIQYFGAGTRLSVL.

The rearrangement uses TRBV6-5 and TRBJ1-1; D is perhaps TRBD1 (6 bases). CDR3 size: 13 residues. The V gene lost 5 bases and the J gene lost 4 bases, with 11 bases spanning the gap. The germline V gene encodes CDR1 MNHEY and CDR2 SVGAGI. Here the CDR3 reads CASSEDRSTEAFF. The CDR3 DNA reads as TGTGCCAGCAGTGAAGACAGGTCCACTGAAGCTTTCTTT.

The chain has TRBV6-1 and TRBJ1-1; D may be TRBD1 (6 bases). This CDR3 contains 15 residues. Germline V lookup: CDR1 MNHNS, CDR2 SASEGT. V dropped 3 bases and J dropped 0 bases, with 11 bases sitting between them. The CDR3 nucleotides read TGTGCCAGCAGTGACGTTTCAGGGGTGAACACTGAAGCTTTCTTT. This encodes CASSDVSGVNTEAFF.

The V gene is TRBV9, the J gene TRBJ2-7, with 14 bases matching TRBD2. The CDR3 contains 17 residues. Germline CDR1 and CDR2: SGDLS and YYNGEE. V shed 0 bases, J shed 2 bases, and the junction held 4 bases outside the gene matches. The CDR3 sequence is CASSVAGLAGEPYEQYF. The CDR3 DNA is TGTGCCAGCAGCGTAGCGGGACTAGCGGGGGAGCCCTACGAGCAGTACTTC.

The chain joins TRBV5-6 to TRBJ2-1, with no clear D. The V end lost 4 bases, the J end lost 5 bases, and 16 bases lay between the germline ends. The CDR3 loop spans 15 amino acids. Germline CDR1 reads SGHDT; CDR2 reads YYEEEE. DNA for the CDR3: TGTGCCAGCAGCCTCGGGTTGCGGCGGAACAATGAGCAGTTCTTC. It codes for CASSLGLRRNNEQFF.

The gene calls are TRBV28 and TRBJ1-2; no firm D call. The CDR3 extends over 16 amino acids. The V gene's germline CDR1 is MDHEN and CDR2 SYDVKM. Trimming pared 2 bases from V and 4 bases from J, leaving 17 bases between. CDR3 region: CASSLTRLSNSYGYTF. In DNA form, the CDR3 reads TGTGCCAGCAGTTTAACTAGACTCTCTAACAGCTATGGCTACACCTTC.

This clone was seen only a few times. The genes are TRBV7-2 and TRBJ2-7; 11 bases map to TRBD1. Germline trimming cut 1 base from V and 6 bases from J; bases unmatched to any gene: 2. The length of the CDR3 is 14 residues. Germline lookup yields CDR1 SGHTA and CDR2 FQGNSA. The CDR3 DNA follows: TGTGCCAGCAGCTTAGTGGGGACAGGGGGCGAGCAGTACTTC. Translation gives CASSLVGTGGEQYF.

This clone was observed a few times. The chain combines TRBV15 with TRBJ1-1, with 7 bases identical to TRBD1. The V gene's germline CDR1 is LNHNV and CDR2 YYDKDF (reference sequence). The CDR3 has 15 amino acids. The V gene end was trimmed by 0 bases and the J gene end by 7 bases; junction bases not matched to a gene: 8. The CDR3 protein is CATSRETGAGLEAFF. CDR3 nucleotides: TGTGCCACCAGCAGAGAAACAGGGGCCGGCCTTGAAGCTTTCTTT.